The 3 T cell receptor beta chains in this list originate from one sample, sequenced in a study of T cell responses to AZD1222 COVID-19 vaccine. Only in-frame clones appear in the TCRdb table, and some are missing; sequencing was by immunoSEQ multiplex PCR. This table has some 180,000 clones, almost 95% appearing once. The input for sequencing was peripheral blood, taken on day 0 of AZD1222 vaccination. The receptors come from an adult in good health.

The chain joins TRBV19 to TRBJ1-4; D call uncertain. The ends were cut back, 3 bases at V and 0 bases at J, with 14 bases in the middle. Germline CDR1 and CDR2: LNHDA and SQIVND (reference sequence). This CDR3 comprises 17 residues. CDR3 sequence (DNA): TGTGCCAGTAGTATGGCGCGAGGAACCTCAACTAATGAAAAACTGTTTTTT. This encodes CASSMARGTSTNEKLFF.

The genes are TRBV7-9 and TRBJ1-6; unclear D gene. Germline loops: CDR1 SEHNR, CDR2 FQNEAQ (reference sequence). With 1 base removed from V and 7 bases from J, the gap between germline ends came to 2 bases. This CDR3 spans 12 amino acids. The CDR3 sequence: CASSLGNSPLHF. The CDR3 DNA sequence: TGTGCCAGCAGCTTAGGCAATTCACCCCTCCACTTT.

The J gene is TRBJ1-1, the V gene TRBV5-5, with D possibly matching TRBD1 (5 bases). V gave up 3 bases and J gave up 5 bases, with 17 bases separating them. The CDR3 contains 15 residues. Germline CDR1 is SGHKS and CDR2 is YYEKEE (reference sequence). The CDR3 DNA follows: TGTGCCAGCAGCTCCCGACAAGGGGTGGGAACTGAAGCTTTCTTT. It translates to CASSSRQGVGTEAFF.